This TCR beta chain was sequenced for a study of vaccination effects on CD4 cells after COVID-19. Study overall: Relative to the second dose, post-vaccine samples were obtained a median of 72 days later.

Worth noting for this clone: As yet, its antigen is unknown.

The protocol was immunoSEQ multiplex PCR, while the TCRdb copy is restricted to in-frame clones and leaves out a portion. The data hold about 47,000 clones, with just over 70% observed a single time. Per germline, CDR1 KGHSH and CDR2 LQKENI. The CDR3 extends over 11 amino acids. With 3 bases removed from V and 8 bases from J, the gap between germline ends came to 7 bases. Investigators separated out CD4+ T cells once around 9 days of culture had passed. The cohort was immunized with two doses of either the BNT162b2 or mRNA-1273 vaccine. Previously uninfected by SARS-CoV-2, the vaccine recipients also showed negative nucleocapsid antibodies. Half the medium was swapped for IL-2 medium on days 3 and 7. Study observations and caveats: Marked clonal contraction of both clone types appeared late after vaccination.

The TCR comes from a human donor who received a COVID-19 vaccine. The V and J genes are TRBV18 and TRBJ1-2; D remains unclear. Specimen: CD4+ T cells from PBMCs cultured without peptide, collected after COVID-19 vaccination. CDR3 nucleotide sequence: TGTGCCAGCTCACCCAAGGAGGGCTACACCTTC. Amino acids: CASSPKEGYTF.